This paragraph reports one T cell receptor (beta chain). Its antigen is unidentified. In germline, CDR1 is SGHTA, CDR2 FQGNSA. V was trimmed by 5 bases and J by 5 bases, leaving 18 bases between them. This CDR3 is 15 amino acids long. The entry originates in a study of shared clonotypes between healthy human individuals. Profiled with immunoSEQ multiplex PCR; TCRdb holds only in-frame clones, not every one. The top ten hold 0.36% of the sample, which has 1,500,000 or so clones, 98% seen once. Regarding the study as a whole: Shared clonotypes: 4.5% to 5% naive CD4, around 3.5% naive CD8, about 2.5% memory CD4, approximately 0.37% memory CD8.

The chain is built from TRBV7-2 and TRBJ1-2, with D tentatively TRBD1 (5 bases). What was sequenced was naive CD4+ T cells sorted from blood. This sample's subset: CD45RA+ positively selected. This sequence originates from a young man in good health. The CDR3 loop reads CASSTTGPSLYGYTF. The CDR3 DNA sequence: TGTGCCAGCAGCACTACAGGTCCTTCCCTTTATGGCTACACCTTC.